The 25 T cell receptor beta chains below all came from one sample that was sequenced in a study of shared clonotypes between healthy human individuals. Terminally differentiated effector memory CD45RA+ cells were left out of the naive CD8 fraction, which was CD45RO-negative and positively selected for CCR7. Assay used: immunoSEQ multiplex PCR; TCRdb lists only in-frame clones, some missing. The repertoire has around 1.9 million clones, 90% to 95% of them found once; the top ten carry 1.5% to 2%. The sequencing sample was made of naive CD8+ T cells from PBMCs. The origin of the receptors is a man younger than 35 in good health. Some clones in this sample may be carry-over from other donors' samples.

The V and J genes are TRBV7-6 and TRBJ1-3; no clear D. CDR1 is SGHVS and CDR2 is FNYEAQ in the germline V gene. This CDR3 comprises 14 residues. V gave up 1 base and J gave up 7 bases, with 11 bases separating them. CDR3 protein: CASSLGVGSNTIYF. CDR3 DNA sequence: TGTGCCAGCAGCTTAGGGGTGGGGTCGAACACCATATATTTT.

The chain employs TRBV2 and TRBJ2-3; unclear D gene. This CDR3 spans 15 amino acids. Trimming took off 6 bases at V and 4 bases at J, with 17 bases between the two ends. Germline V CDR1 and CDR2: SNHLY, FYNNEI. The CDR3 nucleotides are TGTGCCAGCAGGCGGCTGATTTCCCGCGCAGATACGCAGTATTTT. The encoded protein is CASRRLISRADTQYF.

This chain uses TRBV11-2 with TRBJ2-1; 9 positions agree with TRBD2. CDR3 size: 16 residues. The V and J ends lost 5 bases and 4 bases, in that order; junction bases with no gene match: 9. CDR1 is SGHAT and CDR2 is FQNNGV in the germline V gene. As DNA, the CDR3 is TGTGCCAGCAGCCCCAGGGGTCTAGCGGGATACAATGAGCAGTTCTTC. This encodes CASSPRGLAGYNEQFF.

The chain has TRBV21-1 and TRBJ1-1. TRBV21-1 is designated a pseudogene. The CDR3 sequence is 14 residues long. CDR3 amino acids: CATVVGRKNTEAFF. The CDR3 bases are TGTGCCACCGTCGTTGGACGGAAGAACACTGAAGCTTTCTTT.

The chain carries TRBV5-1 and TRBJ2-7, with TRBD1 identical over 10 bases. The CDR3 loop spans 13 amino acids. Germline V lookup: CDR1 SGHRS, CDR2 YFSETQ. The junction had 3 bases not matched to a gene; V was cut back by 4 bases and J by 5 bases. The CDR3 spells CASSHGTGDEQYF. CDR3 DNA: TGCGCCAGCAGCCATGGGACAGGGGACGAGCAGTACTTC.

V is TRBV29-1 and J is TRBJ2-1; a weak D match, TRBD2 (5 bases). CDR3 size: 14 residues. Germline V gene sequence: CDR1 SQVTM, CDR2 ANQGSEA. V was pared by 4 bases and J by 9 bases, with 19 bases between. CDR3 DNA sequence: TGCAGCGTTGCCCCTCCGGGCTCCCGGGGTGAGCAGTTCTTC. It is translated as CSVAPPGSRGEQFF.

This clone has only one observation. Other nucleotide sequences from this sample produce the same CDR3. This rearrangement joins TRBV6-1 to TRBJ1-2; the D gene is possibly TRBD1 (5 bases). V dropped 3 bases and J dropped 0 bases, with 11 bases sitting between them. CDR3 size: 15 residues. The germline V gene encodes CDR1 MNHNS and CDR2 SASEGT. Written as DNA, the CDR3 is TGTGCCAGCAGTGAGTGGGACGGAGCTAACTATGGCTACACCTTC. Translating it yields CASSEWDGANYGYTF.

This clone was seen just once. The genes are TRBV4-1 and TRBJ2-7; D call uncertain. The CDR3 is made up of 14 amino acids. Trimming took 1 base from V and 3 from J, leaving 10 bases between them. Looked up from germline, CDR1 is MGHRA and CDR2 is YSYEKL. CDR3 amino acids: CASSQVHRNYEQYF. The CDR3 DNA is TGCGCCAGCAGCCAAGTTCACAGAAACTACGAGCAGTACTTC.

The V and J genes are TRBV6-6 and TRBJ2-2; no clear D. The germline V gene encodes CDR1 MNHNY and CDR2 SVGAGI (reference sequence). V lost 2 bases and J lost 6, with 10 bases in between. The CDR3 consists of 14 residues. The CDR3: CASSYVVGAGELFF. The CDR3 nucleotides are TGTGCCAGCAGTTACGTTGTCGGAGCCGGGGAGCTGTTTTTT.

V gene TRBV29-1 combines with J gene TRBJ2-1; 9 bases align to TRBD1. Trimming cost V 5 bases and J 7 bases; bases outside gene matches: 9. This CDR3 contains 14 residues. CDR1 and CDR2 from the germline V gene are SQVTM and ANQGSEA. In DNA, the CDR3 is TGCAGCGTTCCCGGACAGGGGTTAAGGAATGAGCAGTTCTTC. Its protein is CSVPGQGLRNEQFF.

This clone occurred once. V is TRBV5-1 and J is TRBJ1-1; tentative D call: TRBD1 (6 bases). Trimming left V 4 bases short and J 0 bases short, with 28 bases between. This CDR3 comprises 20 residues. Germline V gene sequence: CDR1 SGHRS, CDR2 YFSETQ. CDR3 residues: CASSRAPPGRIRDMNTEAFF. CDR3 in DNA: TGCGCCAGCAGCCGAGCCCCACCGGGACGGATAAGGGACATGAACACTGAAGCTTTCTTT.

The chain links TRBV27 to TRBJ2-3; D gene ambiguous. The V gene lost 5 bases and the J gene lost 0 bases, with 15 bases spanning the gap. Germline CDR1 and CDR2: MNHEY and SMNVEV (reference sequence). This CDR3 is 16 amino acids long. CDR3 in amino acids: CASSDLLIPSTDTQYF. The CDR3 bases are TGTGCCAGCAGTGACCTCCTAATACCTAGCACAGATACGCAGTATTTT.

The chain employs TRBV10-3 and TRBJ2-6; TRBD1 matches 8 bases. There are 20 residues in the CDR3. The J segment lost 3 bases and the V segment lost 3 bases, leaving 16 bases of the junction unmatched. Per the germline V gene, CDR1 is ENHRY and CDR2 is SYGVKD. CDR3 sequence: CAISDPSQGARGFGANVLTF. The CDR3 DNA follows: TGTGCCATCAGTGACCCCTCGCAGGGGGCGCGGGGCTTTGGGGCCAACGTCCTGACTTTC.

This chain connects TRBV4-3 to TRBJ1-6; D perhaps matches TRBD1 (5 bases). This CDR3 is built from 15 residues. Trimming took off 8 bases at V and 5 bases at J, with 16 bases between the two ends. Germline V gene data show CDR1 as LGHNA and CDR2 as YSLEER. The chain's CDR3 is CASRLGGFDNSPLHF. The CDR3 bases are TGCGCCAGCCGACTTGGGGGGTTCGATAATTCACCCCTCCACTTT.

This chain joins TRBV9 and TRBJ2-1; tentative D call: TRBD2 (5 bases). Germline V gives CDR1 SGDLS, CDR2 YYNGEE. CDR3 length: 13 amino acids. Trimming stripped 0 bases from V and 9 bases from J, with 10 bases between. This CDR3 reads CASSVGGDIEQFF. The CDR3 DNA sequence: TGTGCCAGCAGCGTAGGGGGAGACATTGAGCAGTTCTTC.

V is TRBV6-5 and J is TRBJ1-3; D gene ambiguous. Germline assignment: CDR1 MNHEY and CDR2 SVGAGI. CDR3 length equals 15 residues. V lost 4 bases and J lost 0, with 10 bases in between. Here the CDR3 DNA reads TGTGCCAGCAGTTCGAGGCTATTCTCTGGAAACACCATATATTTT. This gives the protein CASSSRLFSGNTIYF.

The chain recombines TRBV7-2 with TRBJ2-1; D gene unclear. Germline CDR1 and CDR2: SGHTA and FQGNSA. V gave up 3 bases and J gave up 2 bases, with 8 bases separating them. CDR3 length: 14 residues. The DNA for the CDR3 is TGTGCCAGCAGCTTGGAGTTCACCTACAATGAGCAGTTCTTC. Translated: CASSLEFTYNEQFF. Together with reference TRBV7-2 and TRBJ2-1, the CDR3 gives the full variable domain: GAGVSQSPSNKVTEKGKDVELRCDPISGHTALYWYRQSLGQGLEFLIYFQGNSAPDKSGLPSDRFSAERTGGSVSTLTIQRTQQEDSAVYLCASSLEFTYNEQFFGPGTRLTVL.

On this clone itself: One end of the junction is discordant with germline, which a read error may explain. The rearrangement uses TRBV18 and TRBJ1-2; 7 nucleotides agree with TRBD1. The CDR3 contains 15 residues. CDR1 is KGHSH and CDR2 is LQKENI in the germline V gene. This chain's CDR3 is CASSPLGQVDYGYTF. CDR3 in DNA: TGCGCCAGCTCACCACTTGGACAGGTTGACTATGGCTACACCTTC. The entire variable domain, with the rest obtained from reference TRBV18 and TRBJ1-2, is as follows: NAGVMQNPRHLVRRRGQEARLRCSPMKGHSHVYWYRQLPEEGLKFMVYLQKENIIDESGMPKERFSAEFPKEGPSILRIQQVVRGDSAAYFCASSPLGQVDYGYTFGSGTRLTVV.

V gene TRBV4-1 combines with J gene TRBJ1-6; D might be TRBD1 (5 bases). Trimming took off 2 bases at V and 5 bases at J, with 16 bases between the two ends. The CDR3 runs 17 residues. Germline V gene lookup returns CDR1 MGHRA and CDR2 YSYEKL. The DNA for the CDR3 is TGCGCCAGCAGCCAATTCCCGGGCGGGGGGAATAATTCACCCCTCCACTTT. Amino acids: CASSQFPGGGNNSPLHF.

This clone was recorded once. The chain links TRBV14 to TRBJ2-5, with D possibly matching TRBD1 (5 bases). This CDR3 has 15 amino acids. Germline CDR1 SGHDN, CDR2 FVKESK. Trimming removed 1 base from V and 1 base from J, with 10 bases in between. The CDR3 sequence is CASSQAQGIQETQYF. The CDR3 nucleotides read TGTGCCAGCAGCCAAGCCCAGGGAATCCAAGAGACCCAGTACTTC.

For this clone: This specimen includes other DNA sequences encoding the same CDR3. This chain joins TRBV7-3 and TRBJ2-2; no firm D call. The CDR3 is 12 residues long. CDR1 SGHTA and CDR2 FQGTGA come from the germline V gene. V was shortened by 2 bases and J by 6 bases, with 4 bases between the two germline ends. Here the CDR3 reads CASSLGSGELFF. CDR3 coding DNA: TGTGCCAGCAGCTTAGGTTCCGGGGAGCTGTTTTTT.

This CDR3 reads CASSLAPSRGNEQFF. CDR3 nucleotides: TGTGCCAGCAGCTTAGCCCCCAGTCGAGGCAATGAGCAGTTCTTC. The chain recombines TRBV7-7 with TRBJ2-1; D is undetermined. Trimming cost V 0 bases and J 6 bases, with 12 bases left between them. The CDR3 runs to 15 residues. Germline V CDR1 and CDR2: SSHAT, FNYEAQ (reference sequence). Looking up the rest from reference TRBV7-7 and TRBJ2-1 gives the full variable domain: GAGVSQSPRYKVTKRGQDVTLRCDPISSHATLYWYQQALGQGPEFLTYFNYEAQPDKSGLPSDRFSAERPEGSISTLTIQRTEQRDSAMYRCASSLAPSRGNEQFFGPGTRLTVL.

The V and J genes are TRBV4-2 and TRBJ1-4; weak D call: TRBD1 (5 bases). The germline V gene has CDR1 LGHNA and CDR2 YNFKEQ. The CDR3 covers 16 residues. Deletions cut 5 bases from V and 4 bases from J, with 17 bases between. The CDR3 DNA is TGTGCCAGCAGCTCCCGAGGGGCGGGGATTAATGAAAAACTGTTTTTT. Translation: CASSSRGAGINEKLFF.

This rearrangement joins TRBV27 to TRBJ2-7, with a weak D call TRBD2 (6 bases). Trimming pared 5 bases from V and 0 bases from J, leaving 17 bases between. The germline V gene encodes CDR1 MNHEY and CDR2 SMNVEV (reference sequence). This CDR3 contains 16 residues. CDR3 protein: CASSALAGGSSYEQYF. In DNA, the CDR3 is TGTGCCAGCAGTGCACTCGCCGGGGGTAGCTCCTACGAGCAGTACTTC.

The chain recombines TRBV11-2 with TRBJ2-7, with a weak D call TRBD2 (5 bases). Between the trimmed V and J ends, which lost 2 bases and 3 bases, there was a span of 11 bases. The CDR3 totals 14 residues. Germline V CDR1 and CDR2: SGHAT, FQNNGV. The CDR3 loop reads CASSLNRADYEQYF. CDR3 DNA sequence: TGTGCCAGCAGCTTAAACAGAGCGGACTACGAGCAGTACTTC.